The present TCR beta chain was sequenced within a study of blood T cell repertoires in COVID-19. Study overall: Samples of COVID-19 (acute and convalescent) were obtained from the United States, Italy and Spain.

Authors' processing steps: Using reference gene primer amplification, nucleated cell counts were estimated. Here immunoSEQ multiplex PCR was the method, and the copy in TCRdb shows in-frame clones only, minus some. That table gives V, J and clone size, and the DNA gave D and trimming. Of 130,000 to 150,000 clones in the sample, 87% were seen once. Germline assignment: CDR1 LNHDA and CDR2 SQIVND (reference sequence). The CDR3 runs to 16 residues. The V segment lost 4 bases and the J segment 4 bases; nucleotides outside the gene matches: 8. The chain carries TRBV19 and TRBJ2-1; 9 nucleotides align to TRBD2. This TCR came from a woman aged 45-59 years with acute or convalescent COVID-19. The sample comprised peripheral blood. CDR3 loop: CASSNPGTSIYNEQFF. The CDR3 DNA reads as TGTGCCAGTAGTAACCCTGGGACTAGCATTTACAATGAGCAGTTCTTC.